These T cell receptor beta chains were read from a single sample in a study of human T cells and chemical hapten exposure. TCRdb fed the RACE reads into MiXCR, producing one record per CDR3 protein. The table records 150,000 to 200,000 distinct CDR3 sequences, about 25% of them present only once. The sequencing used whole blood, collected in connection with sensitization to the hapten diphenylcyclopropenone (DPC). All receptors derive from a woman in her thirties or forties with alopecia areata. Some clones in this sample may be carry-over from other donors' samples. The CDR3 runs from the conserved cysteine through the conserved F or W. The D gene is left open where the match is weak. Expanded clones are given a class, and other clones once, few, many or no size at all.

D,J,length,size,V,CDR3,DNA
TRBD1,TRBJ2-5,14,many,TRBV6-5,CASSYPGGGETQYF,TGTGCCAGCAGTTATCCAGGGGGCGGAGAGACCCAGTACTTC
TRBD1,TRBJ2-3,16,.,TRBV28,CASTPRGTGHSDTQYF,TGTGCCAGCACCCCAAGGGGGACAGGGCATTCAGATACGCAGTATTTT
TRBD1,TRBJ1-6,14,many,TRBV20-1,CSAPRTGDNSPLHF,TGCAGTGCTCCTAGGACAGGGGATAATTCACCCCTCCACTTT
.,TRBJ2-1,13,few,TRBV7-2,CASSLRQDNEQFF,TGTGCCAGCAGCTTACGACAGGACAATGAGCAGTTCTTC
.,TRBJ2-1,17,few,TRBV29-1,CSVRPWTLTDTMMEQFF,TGCAGCGTTAGGCCCTGGACATTGACAGATACAATGATGGAGCAGTTCTTC
TRBD2,TRBJ2-1,15,few,TRBV28,CASSLGASGRNEQFF,TGTGCCAGCAGTTTAGGTGCTAGCGGGAGGAATGAGCAGTTCTTC
TRBD1,TRBJ1-1,14,.,TRBV12-3/TRBV12-4,CASSLQGAETEAFF,TGTGCCAGCAGCCTACAGGGGGCGGAAACTGAAGCTTTCTTT
.,TRBJ2-7,16,.,TRBV28,CASSFPPGLTSYEQYF,TGTGCCAGCAGTTTCCCTCCGGGACTCACCTCCTACGAGCAGTACTTC
TRBD2,TRBJ2-5,17,few,TRBV9,CASSPGLAGGQQETQYF,TGTGCCAGCAGCCCGGGACTAGCGGGAGGTCAACAAGAGACCCAGTACTTC
.,TRBJ2-3,16,.,TRBV2,CASSGRTGTFTDTQYF,TGTGCCAGCAGCGGGAGGACAGGGACATTCACAGATACGCAGTATTTT
.,TRBJ2-1,13,.,TRBV28,CASYGIIYNEQFF,TGTGCCAGTTACGGGATTATCTACAATGAGCAGTTCTTC
TRBD1,TRBJ1-1,14,.,TRBV5-6,CASSSQGGATEAFF,TGTGCCAGCAGCTCCCAAGGGGGCGCGACTGAAGCTTTCTTT
TRBD1,TRBJ1-1,14,many,TRBV20-1,CSAPPSTGFGEAFF,TGCAGTGCACCGCCCTCGACAGGGTTCGGTGAAGCTTTCTTT
.,TRBJ1-2,12,.,TRBV6-2/TRBV6-3,CASSPSLYGYTF,TGTGCCAGCAGTCCCAGCTTGTATGGCTACACCTTC
.,TRBJ2-7,11,few,TRBV28,CASSPLYEQYF,TGTGCCAGCAGCCCCCTCTACGAGCAGTACTTC
.,TRBJ2-5,13,few,TRBV12-3/TRBV12-4,CASSPSSQETQYF,TGTGCCAGCAGTCCTAGCTCCCAAGAGACCCAGTACTTC
.,TRBJ2-7,13,few,TRBV20-1,CSASRPLAYEQYF,TGCAGTGCTAGTCGCCCCCTGGCCTACGAGCAGTACTTC
.,TRBJ2-5,21,.,TRBV7-9,CASSLADPRQKGYSYQETQYF,TGTGCCAGCAGCTTAGCAGATCCACGACAGAAAGGTTACTCGTACCAAGAGACCCAGTACTTC
TRBD1,TRBJ2-1,12,few,TRBV30,CAWTGGGHEQFF,TGTGCCTGGACAGGGGGCGGGCATGAGCAGTTCTTC
.,TRBJ2-7,16,few,TRBV21-1,CASSKNTLTYAYEQYF,TGTGCCAGCAGCAAAAACACCCTCACGTATGCCTACGAGCAGTACTTC
.,TRBJ1-1,12,.,TRBV6-2/TRBV6-3,CASSRDITEAFF,TGTGCCAGCAGCAGGGACATCACTGAAGCTTTCTTT
TRBD1,TRBJ2-1,14,many,TRBV28,CASSRTGGYNEQFF,TGTGCCAGCAGTAGGACAGGGGGCTACAATGAGCAGTTCTTC
TRBD2,TRBJ2-5,14,many,TRBV6-2/TRBV6-3,CASSTSGSRQTQYF,TGTGCCAGCAGTACTAGCGGGAGTCGTCAGACCCAGTACTTC